This TCR beta chain was profiled in a study of T cells in Graves' hyperthyroidism and ophthalmopathy. The CDR3 totals 12 residues. Per germline, CDR1 KGHDR and CDR2 SFDVKD. V lost 8 bases and J lost 4, with 5 bases in between. From RNA transcripts, TCR beta CDR3 regions were amplified. In the first-round RT-PCR of the TCR CDR3, the HTBI primer set was used. MiXCR, run by TCRdb on the multiplex PCR reads, gives a single entry per CDR3 protein. The sample has about 570,000 distinct CDR3 sequences, 40% to 55% seen once. Diagnoses used clinical symptoms, serum thyroxine and TRAb, thyroid ultrasound and orbital computed tomography. Study-wide results and limits: Stable hyperthyroidism was separated from ophthalmopathy by a model based on 13 V-J features. Most thyroid clonotypes that were expanded above 0.001 also turned up in blood.

Worth noting for this clonotype: Its antigen is not identified.

The chain couples TRBV24-1 to TRBJ2-6; D is unclear. Sequencing was carried out using peripheral blood or thyroid tissue (not recorded which). The sequence was collected from an adult woman with Graves' disease, either hyperthyroidism or ophthalmopathy (not recorded which). The CDR3 sequence is CATMGGANVLTF. CDR3 in DNA: TGTGCCACCATGGGCGGGGCCAACGTCCTGACTTTC.